Each of the 32 T cell receptor beta chains below was sequenced from the same sample in a study of graft-versus-host responses after intestinal transplantation (TCRdb year 2021). Libraries came from the immunoSEQ multiplex PCR assay. TCRdb retrieved this table from immuneACCESS and kept in-frame rearrangements only. Not all clones are present; in checked studies, unresolved V genes account for under half, and no reason is known for the remainder. For this sample there are 100,000 to 140,000 clones; approximately 90% appear just once. The leading ten clones occupy less than 0.8% of the sample. No antigen is known for these receptors. Reading the label with the study, this specimen's time point is: cells obtained before transplantation from donor or recipient. The input for sequencing was unstimulated CD4+ T cells sorted from spleen or lymph node cells, taken before transplant. The receptor set was obtained from a human donor who was the organ donor for an intestinal transplant.

The gene calls are TRBV5-1 and TRBJ2-7; 7 positions match TRBD1. The V gene end was trimmed by 0 bases and the J gene end by 4 bases; junction bases not matched to a gene: 10. Germline CDR1 and CDR2: SGHRS and YFSETQ. The CDR3 consists of 16 residues. The CDR3 DNA follows: TGCGCCAGCAGCTTGGATCCCGGGACAGCCTCATACGAGCAGTACTTC. Amino acid sequence: CASSLDPGTASYEQYF.

The rearrangement links TRBV25-1 to TRBJ1-2, with 7 bases aligning to TRBD1. Germline CDR1 is MGHDK and CDR2 is SYGVNS. The length of the CDR3 is 14 residues. Germline trimming cut 0 bases from V and 9 bases from J; bases unmatched to any gene: 7. The CDR3 coding sequence is TGTGCCAGCAGTGAATATATAGGGACAGTTAGCTACACCTTC. Its protein is CASSEYIGTVSYTF.

The chain employs TRBV27 and TRBJ2-2; a possible D gene is TRBD2 (5 bases). Germline V gives CDR1 MNHEY, CDR2 SMNVEV (reference sequence). V dropped 4 bases and J dropped 14 bases, with 26 bases sitting between them. The CDR3 covers 16 residues. The CDR3 protein is CASSSGSSGSHRGLFF. For the CDR3, the DNA is TGTGCCAGCAGTTCGGGCAGTTCAGGATCGCACCGGGGACTGTTTTTT.

V usage is TRBV5-1 and J usage is TRBJ1-2; the D is unclear. Trimming left V 0 bases short and J 4 bases short, with 16 bases between. CDR1 is SGHRS, CDR2 YFSETQ, per germline. The CDR3 has 16 residues. DNA of the CDR3: TGCGCCAGCAGCTTGGGCTCGCAGAAACCAAGCTATGGCTACACCTTC. Protein sequence: CASSLGSQKPSYGYTF. Filled out from reference TRBV5-1 and TRBJ1-2, the complete variable domain reads KAGVTQTPRYLIKTRGQQVTLSCSPISGHRSVSWYQQTPGQGLQFLFEYFSETQRNKGNFPGRFSGRQFSNSRSEMNVSTLELGDSALYLCASSLGSQKPSYGYTFGSGTRLTVV.

The chain joins TRBV12-5 to TRBJ1-4; D might be TRBD1 (5 bases). This CDR3 comprises 14 residues. Germline V lookup: CDR1 LGHNT, CDR2 FRNRAP. V was cut by 8 bases and J by 8 bases, with 18 bases left in between. The CDR3 DNA sequence: TGTGCTAGTAAAGACGGGGGTTTGGGGGAAAAACTGTTTTTT. Translation gives CASKDGGLGEKLFF.

V and J are TRBV2 and TRBJ2-2, with D maybe TRBD1 (6 bases). The germline gives CDR1 SNHLY, CDR2 FYNNEI. The CDR3 runs to 13 residues. Trimming took off 6 bases at V and 4 bases at J, with 9 bases between the two ends. The CDR3: CASSQGPTGELFF. CDR3 coding DNA: TGTGCCAGCAGCCAGGGGCCCACCGGGGAGCTGTTTTTT. Combining the CDR3 with reference TRBV2 and TRBJ2-2 gives the whole variable domain EPEVTQTPSHQVTQMGQEVILRCVPISNHLYFYWYRQILGQKVEFLVSFYNNEISEKSEIFDDQFSVERPDGSNFTLKIRSTKLEDSAMYFCASSQGPTGELFFGEGSRLTVL.

The genes are TRBV9 and TRBJ2-3; no clear D gene. V lost 4 bases to trimming and J lost 4 bases, with 19 bases between them. The V gene's germline CDR1 is SGDLS and CDR2 YYNGEE. This CDR3 spans 16 amino acids. The CDR3 loop reads CASSSRPVSYADTQYF. The CDR3 DNA is TGTGCCAGCAGCTCCCGACCAGTCAGCTACGCAGATACGCAGTATTTT.

The chain couples TRBV29-1 to TRBJ1-2; 7 nucleotides agree with TRBD1. Germline V gene lookup returns CDR1 SQVTM and CDR2 ANQGSEA. The V gene end was trimmed by 3 bases and the J gene end by 1 base; junction bases not matched to a gene: 5. There are 14 residues in the CDR3. The CDR3 region is CSVEQTGHNYGYTF. CDR3 coding DNA: TGCAGCGTTGAGCAGACAGGGCATAACTATGGCTACACCTTC.

Comment on this clone: Other DNA sequences of this sample code for an identical CDR3. This chain links TRBV20-1 with TRBJ2-5; no clear D. This CDR3 contains 10 residues. V lost 6 bases and J lost 2, with 4 bases in between. The V gene's germline CDR1 is DFQATT and CDR2 SNEGSKA (reference sequence). The CDR3 bases are TGCAGTGCCAGGCAAGAGACCCAGTACTTC. It translates to CSARQETQYF.

V and J are TRBV11-3 and TRBJ2-3; tentatively, D is TRBD2 (7 bases). This CDR3 is built from 15 residues. Germline values: CDR1 SGHNT, CDR2 YENEEA. Deletions cut 5 bases from V and 4 bases from J, with 16 bases between. The CDR3 protein is CASSNPAGGPDTQYF. For the CDR3, the DNA is TGTGCCAGCAGCAATCCAGCCGGGGGGCCAGATACGCAGTATTTT.

The V call is TRBV5-1, the J call TRBJ2-2; 7 bases fit TRBD2. This CDR3 is 15 amino acids long. V lost 2 bases and J lost 0; bases outside the gene matches: 1. CDR1 is SGHRS, CDR2 YFSETQ, per germline. CDR3 DNA sequence: TGCGCCAGCAGCTTTGGGACTACGAACACCGGGGAGCTGTTTTTT. Protein sequence: CASSFGTTNTGELFF. The whole variable domain, remainder taken from reference TRBV5-1 and TRBJ2-2, is KAGVTQTPRYLIKTRGQQVTLSCSPISGHRSVSWYQQTPGQGLQFLFEYFSETQRNKGNFPGRFSGRQFSNSRSEMNVSTLELGDSALYLCASSFGTTNTGELFFGEGSRLTVL.

The V and J genes are TRBV19 and TRBJ1-3, with 9 nucleotides matching TRBD1. The CDR3 totals 16 residues. Per the germline V gene, CDR1 is LNHDA and CDR2 is SQIVND (reference sequence). The trim removed 5 bases at V and 5 bases at J, leaving 10 bases unmatched. The CDR3 loop is CASSGLTGGARNTIYF. CDR3 in DNA: TGTGCCAGTAGTGGACTTACAGGGGGCGCGAGAAACACCATATATTTT. Full variable domain (outside the CDR3, taken from reference TRBV19 and TRBJ1-3): DGGITQSPKYLFRKEGQNVTLSCEQNLNHDAMYWYRQDPGQGLRLIYYSQIVNDFQKGDIAEGYSVSREKKESFPLTVTSAQKNPTAFYLCASSGLTGGARNTIYFGEGSWLTVV.

The chain couples TRBV7-2 to TRBJ1-1; 7 nucleotides match TRBD1. The CDR3 has 15 residues. The germline V gene encodes CDR1 SGHTA and CDR2 FQGNSA. Unmatched junction bases numbered 8, after V lost 2 bases and J lost 5 bases. CDR3 amino acids: CASSLRGPVGTEAFF. CDR3 bases: TGTGCCAGCAGCTTAAGGGGGCCGGTAGGGACTGAAGCTTTCTTT.

The chain carries TRBV28 and TRBJ2-7; the D call may be TRBD1 or TRBD2 (5 bases each). Germline loops: CDR1 MDHEN, CDR2 SYDVKM. The CDR3 is 12 residues long. Trimming removed 7 bases from V and 3 bases from J, with 10 bases in between. CDR3 DNA sequence: TGTGCCAGCACTACTGGGGGCTACGAGCAGTACTTC. Amino acids: CASTTGGYEQYF. Complete variable domain (other parts from reference TRBV28 and TRBJ2-7): DVKVTQSSRYLVKRTGEKVFLECVQDMDHENMFWYRQDPGLGLRLIYFSYDVKMKEKGDIPEGYSVSREKKERFSLILESASTNQTSMYLCASTTGGYEQYFGPGTRLTVT.

This chain links TRBV28 with TRBJ2-4; no clear D gene. From germline, CDR1 is MDHEN and CDR2 SYDVKM. This CDR3 is built from 12 residues. Trimming pared 3 bases from V and 9 bases from J, leaving 9 bases between. This CDR3 is CASSFRFGIQYF. The CDR3 DNA sequence: TGTGCCAGCAGTTTCCGGTTCGGCATTCAGTACTTC.

The chain recombines TRBV19 with TRBJ2-7; D unresolved. Germline values: CDR1 LNHDA, CDR2 SQIVND (reference sequence). CDR3 length: 12 residues. Trimming shortened V by 3 bases and J by 2 bases, and 5 bases separated the two germline ends. The CDR3 reads CASSIEPYEQYF. The CDR3 DNA reads as TGTGCCAGTAGTATCGAGCCCTACGAGCAGTACTTC.

In this sample, this clone turned up once. This rearrangement joins TRBV10-1 to TRBJ2-5; 13 nucleotides agree with TRBD2. The CDR3 covers 17 residues. The germline V gene has CDR1 WNHNN and CDR2 SYGVQD (reference sequence). The V gene end was trimmed by 5 bases and the J gene end by 4 bases; junction bases not matched to a gene: 10. The CDR3 sequence: CASSPTSGRFTGETQYF. CDR3 coding DNA: TGCGCCAGCAGTCCGACTAGCGGGAGGTTCACAGGAGAGACCCAGTACTTC.

Note on this clone: Other DNA sequences of this sample code for an identical CDR3. The chain uses TRBV7-2 and TRBJ2-5; D is undetermined. Germline loops: CDR1 SGHTA, CDR2 FQGNSA. Trimming cost V 0 bases and J 5 bases, with 1 base left between them. This CDR3 has 11 residues. For the CDR3, the DNA is TGTGCCAGCAGCTTAGCCGAGACCCAGTACTTC. This encodes CASSLAETQYF.

The chain carries TRBV2 and TRBJ2-3; D is unresolved. Germline CDR1 is SNHLY and CDR2 is FYNNEI. Trimming removed 3 bases from V and 1 base from J, with 2 bases in between. The CDR3 spans 12 residues. CDR3 protein: CASSEGTDTQYF. The CDR3 DNA sequence: TGTGCCAGCAGTGAGGGCACAGATACGCAGTATTTT.

V and J are TRBV7-8 and TRBJ2-1; D gene ambiguous. The CDR3 totals 15 residues. V lost 2 bases to trimming and J lost 0 bases, with 8 bases between them. Germline V lookup: CDR1 SGHVS, CDR2 FQNEAQ. DNA for the CDR3: TGTGCCAGCAGCTTACGTGTGAGCTCCTACAATGAGCAGTTCTTC. Amino acid sequence: CASSLRVSSYNEQFF.

The genes are TRBV2 and TRBJ1-1; D possibly corresponds to TRBD1 (5 bases). Germline loops: CDR1 SNHLY, CDR2 FYNNEI. Trimming stripped 7 bases from V and 1 base from J, with 16 bases between. The CDR3 length is 15 residues. CDR3: CASTPRGRANTEAFF. As DNA, the CDR3 is TGTGCCAGCACGCCGCGTGGCAGGGCGAACACTGAAGCTTTCTTT.

The chain is built from TRBV5-1 and TRBJ2-1; 10 positions agree with TRBD2. With V trimmed by 4 bases and J by 4 bases, 2 bases remained unmatched. Germline loops: CDR1 SGHRS, CDR2 YFSETQ. The CDR3 extends over 14 amino acids. CDR3 nucleotides: TGCGCCAGCAGCGGGACTAGCGTATACAATGAGCAGTTCTTC. Residues: CASSGTSVYNEQFF.

The V gene is TRBV6-1, the J gene TRBJ1-1; tentatively, D is TRBD1 (6 bases). Germline V CDR1 and CDR2: MNHNS, SASEGT. The CDR3 contains 14 residues. V lost 7 bases to trimming and J lost 5 bases, with 17 bases between them. The DNA of the CDR3 is TGTGCCAGCACCCATCGGACAGAGAGAACTGAAGCTTTCTTT. Amino acid sequence: CASTHRTERTEAFF.

The chain joins TRBV11-2 to TRBJ2-5, with 8 bases fitting TRBD2. V trimming: 5 bases; J trimming: 2 bases; junction bases outside the gene matches: 4. The CDR3 has 14 residues. CDR1 SGHAT and CDR2 FQNNGV come from the germline V gene. The CDR3 reads CASSLGLAQETQYF. The CDR3, as DNA: TGTGCCAGCAGCCTCGGACTAGCACAAGAGACCCAGTACTTC.

V is TRBV18 and J is TRBJ2-1; D gene uncertain. Trimming removed 1 base from V and 1 base from J, with 5 bases in between. The CDR3 length is 14 residues. Germline lookup yields CDR1 KGHSH and CDR2 LQKENI. DNA for the CDR3: TGTGCCAGCTCACCACAAGCGTCCTACAATGAGCAGTTCTTC. Protein sequence: CASSPQASYNEQFF.

The V call is TRBV6-1, the J call TRBJ1-2; 7 nucleotides align to TRBD1. With 4 bases clipped from V and 1 base from J, the junction kept 0 bases outside the gene matches. There are 13 residues in the CDR3. The V gene's germline CDR1 is MNHNS and CDR2 SASEGT. The DNA of the CDR3 is TGTGCCAGCAGTGGACAGGGTAACTATGGCTACACCTTC. This gives the protein CASSGQGNYGYTF.

A single count supports this clone. The chain joins TRBV5-1 to TRBJ2-3; D uncertain. V was cut by 1 base and J by 2 bases, with 8 bases left in between. The germline V gene has CDR1 SGHRS and CDR2 YFSETQ. This CDR3 contains 14 residues. The CDR3 spells CASSLTEATDTQYF. CDR3 coding DNA: TGCGCCAGCAGCTTGACCGAAGCCACAGATACGCAGTATTTT. Using reference TRBV5-1 and TRBJ2-3 for the parts outside the CDR3, the full variable domain is KAGVTQTPRYLIKTRGQQVTLSCSPISGHRSVSWYQQTPGQGLQFLFEYFSETQRNKGNFPGRFSGRQFSNSRSEMNVSTLELGDSALYLCASSLTEATDTQYFGPGTRLTVL.

The genes are TRBV2 and TRBJ2-5; 9 nucleotides align to TRBD2. Trimming cost V 5 bases and J 2 bases; bases outside gene matches: 6. In germline, CDR1 is SNHLY, CDR2 FYNNEI. The length of the CDR3 is 15 residues. CDR3 protein: CASSSSGGKQETQYF. Written as DNA, the CDR3 is TGTGCCAGCAGTAGTAGCGGGGGAAAACAAGAGACCCAGTACTTC.

V and J are TRBV2 and TRBJ2-7; no clear D. The CDR3 is made up of 12 amino acids. Trimming pared 10 bases from V and 0 bases from J, leaving 10 bases between. Germline CDR1 SNHLY, CDR2 FYNNEI. The CDR3 nucleotides are TGTGCCACCTCTCCAAGCTCCTACGAGCAGTACTTC. Encoded protein: CATSPSSYEQYF.

The rearrangement links TRBV5-1 to TRBJ1-2; 9 bases match TRBD1. V shed 0 bases and J 8 bases; nucleotides not matched to a gene: 17. The CDR3 loop spans 18 amino acids. The germline CDR1 and CDR2 sequences are SGHRS and YFSETQ. CDR3 protein: CASSLGVGGTGRPWGYTF. CDR3 in DNA: TGCGCCAGCAGCTTGGGAGTAGGTGGGACAGGGAGGCCATGGGGCTACACCTTC.

This clone was seen once. J is TRBJ1-1 and V is TRBV10-3; D ambiguous. The V gene's germline CDR1 is ENHRY and CDR2 SYGVKD. The length of the CDR3 is 13 residues. V was trimmed by 10 bases and J by 1 base, leaving 13 bases between them. The CDR3 DNA reads TGTGCCACCCGGTTTCAGGCGAACACTGAAGCTTTCTTT. This translates into CATRFQANTEAFF.

CDR3 bases: TGTGCCACATCGGGACAGGGGAACACCGGGGAGCTGTTTTTT. This sequence encodes CATSGQGNTGELFF. This chain uses TRBV6-1 with TRBJ2-2; 9 bases fit TRBD1. CDR3 size: 14 residues. Germline-derived CDR1 and CDR2 are MNHNS and SASEGT. The trim removed 10 bases at V and 1 base at J, leaving 4 bases unmatched.